Shown below are 2 T cell receptor beta chains from a single sample sequenced in a study of T-cell memory formation after mild COVID-19 (dated by TCRdb to the early 2020s). The library relied on 5' RACE. TCRdb shows the sequencer as Illumina NovaSeq 6000. TCRdb reanalyzed the raw reads on its own, using fastp at Q25 for trimming and MiXCR for clone calling, and kept in-frame beta chains. All rows with the same CDR3 protein become a single entry with the most common DNA and genes. A total of fewer than 110,000 distinct CDR3 sequences appear in this sample, approximately 14% of them only once. In total, the top ten clones hold about 39% of the sample. Sequencing was performed on PBMCs or a T cell subset sorted from them (not recorded which). These receptors came from a man aged 18 to 29 who had mild COVID-19 (a few samples of this study predate the infection). The sample titles of this study are shuffled in the database, so cell type and time point are left out; the donor was told from shared clones.

For this clonotype: One end of the junction is discordant with germline, which a read error may explain. This sequence joins TRBV4-1 and TRBJ2-7, with TRBD2 as a possible D gene (6 bases). The germline V gene has CDR1 MGHRA and CDR2 YSYEKL. The CDR3 is made up of 15 amino acids. CDR3 bases: TGCGCCAGCAGCCAAGTAGGAAGGGACTCCCACGAGCAGTACTTC. It yields the protein CASSQVGRDSHEQYF.

This clonotype has a handful of counts. This chain links TRBV7-2 with TRBJ2-1; D tentatively reads TRBD1 or TRBD2 (7 bases each). CDR1 and CDR2 (germline): SGHTA, FQGNSA. The CDR3 loop spans 14 amino acids. Trimming left V 5 bases short and J 14 bases short, with 22 bases between. The CDR3 DNA reads TGTGCCAGCAGCATACACAGGGGCGACGGGACTAAGTTCTTC. It codes for CASSIHRGDGTKFF.